This T cell receptor (beta chain) was identified during a study of blood T cell repertoires in COVID-19. Measured with immunoSEQ multiplex PCR; TCRdb has only the in-frame clones, and not every one. The sample gives about 170,000 clones, 90% of which show up once; approximately 0.56% is in the top ten. Trimming pared 6 bases from V and 3 bases from J, leaving 14 bases between. This CDR3 region has 14 residues. CDR1 MNHNY and CDR2 SVGAGI come from the germline V gene (reference sequence). The sequenced sample was peripheral blood. The V and J genes are TRBV6-6 and TRBJ1-2; no reliable D call. The origin of this receptor is a man in his fifties or sixties with acute or convalescent COVID-19. DNA for the CDR3: TGTGCCAGCAGCCTTCCTCGGGGTTACTATGGCTACACCTTC. Its translation: CASSLPRGYYGYTF.